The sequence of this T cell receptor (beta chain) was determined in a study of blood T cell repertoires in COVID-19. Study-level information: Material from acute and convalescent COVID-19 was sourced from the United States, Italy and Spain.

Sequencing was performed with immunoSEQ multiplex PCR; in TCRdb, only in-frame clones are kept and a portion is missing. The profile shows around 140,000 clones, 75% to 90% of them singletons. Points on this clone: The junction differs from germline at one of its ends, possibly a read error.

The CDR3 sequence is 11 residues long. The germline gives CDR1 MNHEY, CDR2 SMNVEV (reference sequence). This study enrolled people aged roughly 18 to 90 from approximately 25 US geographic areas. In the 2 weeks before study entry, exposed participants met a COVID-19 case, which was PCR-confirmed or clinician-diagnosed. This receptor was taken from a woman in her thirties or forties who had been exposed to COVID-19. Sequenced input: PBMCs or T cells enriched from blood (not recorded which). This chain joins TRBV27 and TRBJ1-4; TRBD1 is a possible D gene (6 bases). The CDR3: CASIAAAGASF. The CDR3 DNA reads TGTGCCAGCATCGCTGCAGCGGGGGCCTCCTTC.